This T cell receptor beta chain is drawn from a study of chemoradiotherapy in HPV16-positive cancers. General study results and limits: For HPV16-positive patients, expanding HPV-responsive T cells associated with longer recurrence-free survival.

This CDR3 region has 19 residues. V trimming: 2 bases; J trimming: 2 bases; junction bases outside the gene matches: 10. Looked up from germline, CDR1 is SGHNT and CDR2 is YYREEE (reference sequence). Profiled with immunoSEQ multiplex PCR; TCRdb holds only in-frame clones, not every one. The sample contains approximately 23,000 clones, approximately 94% of which appear only once. Concerning this clone itself: Its antigen is not identified.

This sample comprised blood, obtained from a patient who underwent chemoradiotherapy. The chain is built from TRBV5-4 and TRBJ2-3; TRBD2 matches 14 bases. The sequence was obtained from a human donor with HPV-associated anogenital cancer. CDR3 residues: CASSFPKTSGGVDTDTQYF. As DNA, the CDR3 is TGTGCCAGCAGCTTCCCAAAGACTAGCGGGGGGGTAGACACAGATACGCAGTATTTT.